This T cell receptor beta chain was retrieved from a study of blood T cell repertoires in COVID-19. About the research overall: Acute-phase and convalescent COVID-19 samples originated in the United States, Italy and Spain. T cells, B-cell-depleted T cells, or PBMCs supplied cDNA or gDNA.

The germline gives CDR1 SGDLS, CDR2 YYNGEE. Trimming shortened V by 0 bases and J by 6 bases, and 9 bases separated the two germline ends. The CDR3 is 14 amino acids. TCRdb's table, derived via immunoSEQ multiplex PCR, lists solely in-frame clones and lacks some. The sample yields approximately 300,000 clones, 90% seen once. Study members were between 18 and 89 years old and lived in 25 or so US regions. Participants' own reports of clinical history determined their cohort assignment. Sequencing was carried out using PBMCs or T cells enriched from blood (not recorded which). This TCR derives from a woman aged 30 to 39 who had been exposed to COVID-19. The chain joins TRBV9 to TRBJ1-4; TRBD1 is a possible D gene (6 bases). The CDR3 is CASSVGTAYEKLFF. DNA for the CDR3: TGTGCCAGCAGCGTAGGGACAGCCTATGAAAAACTGTTTTTT.